Shown below are 5 T cell receptor beta chains from a single sample sequenced in a study of blood T cell repertoires in COVID-19. Generated by immunoSEQ multiplex PCR, the TCRdb table keeps only in-frame clones and is missing some. This sample carries approximately 120,000 clones, 85% to 90% of them seen once, and the ten largest clones take less than 3.5%. The sample consisted of peripheral blood. Every receptor here comes from a woman of 80 years or more with COVID-19, enrolled during active disease.

This chain connects TRBV10-3 to TRBJ2-1, with TRBD2 identical over 8 bases. The CDR3 sequence is 14 residues long. Losses at the gene ends were 1 base for V and 10 bases for J; bases not matched to a gene: 6. The germline CDR1 and CDR2 sequences are ENHRY and SYGVKD. CDR3 in DNA: TGTGCCATCAGTGAGTTAAGCGGGAGCCTCGAGCAGTTCTTC. Translating gives CAISELSGSLEQFF.

The chain is built from TRBV5-1 and TRBJ2-3; 7 bases match TRBD1. With V trimmed by 4 bases and J by 4 bases, 9 bases remained unmatched. Germline loops: CDR1 SGHRS, CDR2 YFSETQ. This CDR3 is built from 15 residues. The CDR3 DNA reads TGCGCCAGCAGCCCTGGGGACAGAGTAGCAGATACGCAGTATTTT. This gives the protein CASSPGDRVADTQYF.

The rearrangement joins TRBV6-2 or TRBV6-3 to TRBJ2-5, with 9 bases fitting TRBD2. The germline V gene has CDR1 MNHEY and CDR2 SVGEGT. J was trimmed by 1 base and V by 5 bases; bases with no gene match: 5. This CDR3 has 15 residues. The CDR3 DNA reads as TGTGCCAGCAGTCACCAGACTAGCGGCCAAGAGACCCAGTACTTC. The encoded protein is CASSHQTSGQETQYF.

The chain employs TRBV18 and TRBJ2-7; 10 nucleotides line up with TRBD1. Germline trimming cut 3 bases from V and 4 bases from J; bases unmatched to any gene: 9. Per the germline V gene, CDR1 is KGHSH and CDR2 is LQKENI. CDR3 length: 16 residues. Here the CDR3 reads CASSPPGGQGIYEQYF. CDR3 nucleotides: TGTGCCAGCTCACCGCCAGGGGGACAGGGGATTTACGAGCAGTACTTC.

Notes on this clone: This CDR3 is also generated by other DNA sequences in the sample. V is TRBV3-1 (or the pseudogene TRBV3-2) and J is TRBJ2-1; 10 nucleotides align to TRBD1. V dropped 1 base and J dropped 6; count of bases not matched to a gene: 3. CDR3 size: 15 residues. In germline, CDR1 is LGHDT, CDR2 YNNKEL (reference sequence). The CDR3 loop is CASSQARTGGNEQFF. CDR3 DNA sequence: TGTGCCAGCAGCCAAGCTAGGACAGGGGGCAATGAGCAGTTCTTC.